This TCR beta chain was recovered during a study of blood T cell repertoires in COVID-19. Those enrolled, adults aged roughly 18 to 95 years, came from under 25 US areas. Authors' processing steps: Reference gene primer amplification yielded estimated nucleated cell counts. TCRdb's table, derived via immunoSEQ multiplex PCR, lists solely in-frame clones and lacks some. Clonal size and the V and J genes are those of that table, whereas D and trimming came from the DNA. Of 200,000 to 250,000 clones in the sample, 80% to 90% were seen once. Trimming cost V 0 bases and J 2 bases, with 8 bases left between them. From germline, CDR1 is SQVTM and CDR2 ANQGSEA. The CDR3 extends over 13 amino acids.

The receptor was derived from a woman in her twenties or thirties who had been exposed to COVID-19. Sequences were obtained from PBMCs or T cells enriched from blood (not recorded which). The gene calls are TRBV29-1 and TRBJ2-7, with TRBD2 as a possible D gene (7 bases). Here the CDR3 reads CSVEDGGPYEQYF. CDR3 sequence (DNA): TGCAGCGTTGAAGACGGGGGGCCCTACGAGCAGTACTTC.